Sequencing of this TCR beta chain was carried out in a study of CD4 T cells in relation to SARS-CoV-2 and coronaviruses. The CDR3 is 11 residues long. The trim removed 5 bases at V and 9 bases at J, leaving 3 bases unmatched. Germline V gives CDR1 MNHNS, CDR2 SASEGT. In the case of this clone: What it recognizes is unknown.

Libraries were prepared by immunoSEQ multiplex PCR; TCRdb keeps only in-frame clonotypes and omits some of them. This sample has roughly 20,000 clones; around 77% occur once, and the top ten carry about a sixth. CD4+ T cells from unexposed donors were obtained before the COVID-19 pandemic (2011-2018). After around nine days of culture, CD4+ T cells were isolated. The chain is built from TRBV6-1 and TRBJ2-7; 8 bases are shared with TRBD2. The sample comprised CD4+ T cells from PBMCs, cultured in vitro. The receptor's source is a human donor in good health. The DNA of the CDR3 is TGTGCCAGCAGTTTAGCGGGACTGCAGTACTTC. This gives the protein CASSLAGLQYF.